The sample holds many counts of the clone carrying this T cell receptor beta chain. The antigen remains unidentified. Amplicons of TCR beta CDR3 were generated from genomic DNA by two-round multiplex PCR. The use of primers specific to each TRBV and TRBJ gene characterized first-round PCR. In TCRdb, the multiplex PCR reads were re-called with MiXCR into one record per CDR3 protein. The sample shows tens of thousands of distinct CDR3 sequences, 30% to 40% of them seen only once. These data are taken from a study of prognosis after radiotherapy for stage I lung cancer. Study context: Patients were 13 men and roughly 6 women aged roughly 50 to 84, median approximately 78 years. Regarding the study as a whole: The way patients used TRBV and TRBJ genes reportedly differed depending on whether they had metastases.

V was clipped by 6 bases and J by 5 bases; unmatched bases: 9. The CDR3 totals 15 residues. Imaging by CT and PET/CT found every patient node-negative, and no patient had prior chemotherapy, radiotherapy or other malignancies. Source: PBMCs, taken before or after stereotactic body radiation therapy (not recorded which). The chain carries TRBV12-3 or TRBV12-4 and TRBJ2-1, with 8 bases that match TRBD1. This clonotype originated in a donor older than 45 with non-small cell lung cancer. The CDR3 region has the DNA TGTGCCAGCAGCCCCCTCCAGGGGGCCCACAATGAGCAGTTCTTC. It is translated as CASSPLQGAHNEQFF.